Listed below are T cell receptor beta chains from one sample, sequenced in a study of blood T cell repertoires in COVID-19. Sequenced by immunoSEQ multiplex PCR; TCRdb stores in-frame clones only, minus some. Found here are around 230,000 clones, approximately 85% of them singletons; the top ten hold less than 6.5%. The sequenced sample was peripheral blood. The receptors here all came from a man aged 50-60 years with COVID-19, enrolled during active disease. CDR3s include the opening cysteine and the closing phenylalanine or tryptophan.

V,J,CDR3
TRBV7-2,TRBJ2-2,CASSPTVDINGELFF
TRBV14,TRBJ2-3,CASSRNRGPTDTQYF
TRBV7-2,TRBJ2-7,CASSLVLEEQYF
TRBV4-2,TRBJ1-5,CASSPFDRSNQPQHF
TRBV4-2,TRBJ1-5,CASSTRQGDNQPQHF
TRBV30,TRBJ1-5,CAWGASGGPYNQPQHF
TRBV7-2,TRBJ1-5,CASSFQTGPEPQHF
TRBV9,TRBJ2-5,CASSVGGAREETQYF
TRBV15,TRBJ1-3,CATSSVGQNGNTIYF
TRBV6-1,TRBJ2-7,CASSERGNAYEQYF
TRBV14,TRBJ2-5,CASSLQQGFETQYF
TRBV19,TRBJ1-1,CASTRQGSNTEAFF
TRBV11-3,TRBJ2-1,CASSLVAGINEQFF
TRBV2,TRBJ2-7,CASSEGNPGQGPTYEQYF
TRBV7-8,TRBJ2-7,CASSAPGSYEQYF
TRBV29-1,TRBJ2-5,CSVEGQGALETQYF
TRBV10-3,TRBJ1-2,CAIWGDWDYGYTF
TRBV7-3,TRBJ1-2,CASSRTGGVGYTF